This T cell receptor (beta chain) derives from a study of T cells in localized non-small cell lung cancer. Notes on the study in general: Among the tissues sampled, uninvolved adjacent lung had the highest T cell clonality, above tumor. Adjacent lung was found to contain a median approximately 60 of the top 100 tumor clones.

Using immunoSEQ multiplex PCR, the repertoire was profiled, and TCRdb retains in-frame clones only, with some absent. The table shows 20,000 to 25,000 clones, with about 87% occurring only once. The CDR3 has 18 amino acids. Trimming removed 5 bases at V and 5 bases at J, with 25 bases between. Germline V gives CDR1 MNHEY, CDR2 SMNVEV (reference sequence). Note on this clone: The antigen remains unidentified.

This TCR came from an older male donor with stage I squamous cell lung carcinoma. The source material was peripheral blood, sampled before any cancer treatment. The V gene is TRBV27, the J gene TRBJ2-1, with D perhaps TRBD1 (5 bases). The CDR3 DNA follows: TGTGCCAGCAGTCCAATACGTAGGGGTGACTGGAAAAACAATGAGCAGTTCTTC. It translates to CASSPIRRGDWKNNEQFF.